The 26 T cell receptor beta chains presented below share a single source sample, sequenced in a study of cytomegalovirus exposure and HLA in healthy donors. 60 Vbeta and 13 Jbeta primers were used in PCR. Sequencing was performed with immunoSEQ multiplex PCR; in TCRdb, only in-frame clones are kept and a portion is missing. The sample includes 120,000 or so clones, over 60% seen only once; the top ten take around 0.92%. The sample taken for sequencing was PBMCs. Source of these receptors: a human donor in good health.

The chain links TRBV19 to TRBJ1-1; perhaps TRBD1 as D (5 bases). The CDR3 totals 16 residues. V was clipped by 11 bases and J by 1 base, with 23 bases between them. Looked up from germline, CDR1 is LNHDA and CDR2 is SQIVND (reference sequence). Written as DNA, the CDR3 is TGTGCCGGTAAGACCGCGGGGGTAATGGGGAACACTGAAGCTTTCTTT. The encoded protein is CAGKTAGVMGNTEAFF.

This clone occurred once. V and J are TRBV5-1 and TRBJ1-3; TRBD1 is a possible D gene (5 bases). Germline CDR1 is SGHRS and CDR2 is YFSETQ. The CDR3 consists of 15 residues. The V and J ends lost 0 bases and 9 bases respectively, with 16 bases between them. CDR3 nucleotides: TGCGCCAGCAGCTTGGCATCAGGGCGCGGAGTCACCATATATTTT. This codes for CASSLASGRGVTIYF.

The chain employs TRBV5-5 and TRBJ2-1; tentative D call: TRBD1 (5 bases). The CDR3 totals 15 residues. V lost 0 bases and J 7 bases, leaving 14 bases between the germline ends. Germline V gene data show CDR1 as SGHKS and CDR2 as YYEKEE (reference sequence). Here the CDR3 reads CASSLADQGWNEQFF. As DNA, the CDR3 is TGTGCCAGCAGCTTGGCGGATCAGGGATGGAATGAGCAGTTCTTC.

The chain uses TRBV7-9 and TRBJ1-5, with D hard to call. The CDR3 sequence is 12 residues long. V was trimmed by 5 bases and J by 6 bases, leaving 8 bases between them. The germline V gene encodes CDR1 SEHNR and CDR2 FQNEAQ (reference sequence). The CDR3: CASSNLSQPQHF. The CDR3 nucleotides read TGTGCCAGCAGCAACCTGAGTCAGCCCCAGCATTTT. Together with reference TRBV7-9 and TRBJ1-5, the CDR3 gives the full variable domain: DTGVSQNPRHKITKRGQNVTFRCDPISEHNRLYWYRQTLGQGPEFLTYFQNEAQLEKSRLLSDRFSAERPKGSFSTLEIQRTEQGDSAMYLCASSNLSQPQHFGDGTRLSIL.

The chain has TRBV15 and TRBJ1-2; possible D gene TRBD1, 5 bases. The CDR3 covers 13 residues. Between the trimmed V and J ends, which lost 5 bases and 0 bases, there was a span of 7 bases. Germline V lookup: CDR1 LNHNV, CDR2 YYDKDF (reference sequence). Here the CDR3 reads CATSARANYGYTF. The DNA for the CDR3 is TGTGCCACCAGCGCCAGGGCTAACTATGGCTACACCTTC.

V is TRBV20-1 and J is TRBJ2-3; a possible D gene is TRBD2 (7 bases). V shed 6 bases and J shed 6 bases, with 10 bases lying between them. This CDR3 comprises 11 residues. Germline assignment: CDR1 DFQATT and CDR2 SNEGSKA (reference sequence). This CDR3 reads CSAGGRDTQYF. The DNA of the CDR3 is TGCAGTGCGGGGGGGCGGGATACGCAGTATTTT.

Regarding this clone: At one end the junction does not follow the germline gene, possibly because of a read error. CDR3 loop: CASSEGPLGLSDTF. The CDR3 DNA reads as TGTGCCAGCAGCGAAGGACCCCTAGGACTATCGGACACCTTC. The V and J genes are TRBV2 and TRBJ1-2; D not certain. The CDR3 sequence is 14 residues long. Per the germline V gene, CDR1 is SNHLY and CDR2 is FYNNEI.

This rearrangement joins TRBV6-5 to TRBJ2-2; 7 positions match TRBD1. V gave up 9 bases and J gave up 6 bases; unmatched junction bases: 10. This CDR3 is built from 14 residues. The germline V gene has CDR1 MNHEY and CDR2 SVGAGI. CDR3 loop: CASKQGSRPGELFF. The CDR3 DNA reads TGTGCCAGTAAACAGGGGTCAAGGCCCGGGGAGCTGTTTTTT.

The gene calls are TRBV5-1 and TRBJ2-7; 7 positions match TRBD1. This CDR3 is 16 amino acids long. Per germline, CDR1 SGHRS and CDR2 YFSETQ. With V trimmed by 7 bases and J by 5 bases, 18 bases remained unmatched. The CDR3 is CASCTGQAQVTDEQYF. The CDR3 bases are TGCGCCAGCTGCACTGGACAGGCCCAAGTTACGGACGAGCAGTACTTC.

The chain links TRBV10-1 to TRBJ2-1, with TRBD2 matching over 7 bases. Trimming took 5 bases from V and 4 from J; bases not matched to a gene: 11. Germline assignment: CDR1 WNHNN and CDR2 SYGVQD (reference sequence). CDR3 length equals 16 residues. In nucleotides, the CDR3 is TGCGCCAGCAGTCGAAATTTCGGGGGGACTTACAATGAGCAGTTCTTC. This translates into CASSRNFGGTYNEQFF.

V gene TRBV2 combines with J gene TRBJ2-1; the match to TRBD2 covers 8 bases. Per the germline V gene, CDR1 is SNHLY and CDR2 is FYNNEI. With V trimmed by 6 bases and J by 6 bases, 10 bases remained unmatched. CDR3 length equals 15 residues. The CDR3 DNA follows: TGTGCCAGCAGCCAAGATCCGGGGGGGCCCAATGAGCAGTTCTTC. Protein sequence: CASSQDPGGPNEQFF.

The CDR3 nucleotides are TGTGCCAGCAGTTCAGGGGACTCCTACGAGCAGTACTTC. This encodes CASSSGDSYEQYF. The chain is built from TRBV27 and TRBJ2-7; a weak D match, TRBD1 (6 bases). The CDR3 is 13 amino acids. Trimming removed 4 bases from V and 0 bases from J, with 7 bases in between. Germline V gene sequence: CDR1 MNHEY, CDR2 SMNVEV (reference sequence).

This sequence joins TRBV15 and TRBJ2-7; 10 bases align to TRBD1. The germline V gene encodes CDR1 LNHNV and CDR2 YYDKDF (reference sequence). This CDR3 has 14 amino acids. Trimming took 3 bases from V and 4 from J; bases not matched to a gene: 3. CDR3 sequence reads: CATSREGQGYEQYF. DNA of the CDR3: TGTGCCACCAGCAGGGAGGGACAGGGGTACGAGCAGTACTTC. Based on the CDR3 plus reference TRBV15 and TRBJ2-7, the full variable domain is DAMVIQNPRYQVTQFGKPVTLSCSQTLNHNVMYWYQQKSSQAPKLLFHYYDKDFNNEADTPDNFQSRRPNTSFCFLDIRSPGLGDTAMYLCATSREGQGYEQYFGPGTRLTVT.

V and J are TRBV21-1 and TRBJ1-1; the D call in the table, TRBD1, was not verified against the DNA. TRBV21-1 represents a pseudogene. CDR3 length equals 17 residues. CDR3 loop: CARKSPPTHGWATEAFF. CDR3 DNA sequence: TGTGCCAGGAAATCACCCCCCACACATGGATGGGCCACTGAAGCTTTCTTT.

CDR3 amino acids: CASSVRQNTEAFF. CDR3 coding DNA: TGTGCCAGCAGTGTTCGACAGAACACTGAAGCTTTCTTT. The chain combines TRBV6-1 with TRBJ1-1; D not certain. This CDR3 contains 13 residues. Germline V gene sequence: CDR1 MNHNS, CDR2 SASEGT. V dropped 4 bases and J dropped 1 base, with 7 bases sitting between them.

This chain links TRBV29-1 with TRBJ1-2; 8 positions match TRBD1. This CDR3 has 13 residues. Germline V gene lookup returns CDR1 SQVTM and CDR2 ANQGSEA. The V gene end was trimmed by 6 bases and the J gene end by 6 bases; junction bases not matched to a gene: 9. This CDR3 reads CSVTGDVVDGYTF. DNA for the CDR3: TGCAGCGTGACAGGGGACGTCGTTGATGGCTACACCTTC.

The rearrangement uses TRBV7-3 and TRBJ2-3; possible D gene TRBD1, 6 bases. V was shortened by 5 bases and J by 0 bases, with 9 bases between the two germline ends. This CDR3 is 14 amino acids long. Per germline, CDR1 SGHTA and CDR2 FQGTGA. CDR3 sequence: CASSRDKSTDTQYF. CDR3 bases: TGTGCCAGCAGCCGGGACAAAAGCACAGATACGCAGTATTTT.

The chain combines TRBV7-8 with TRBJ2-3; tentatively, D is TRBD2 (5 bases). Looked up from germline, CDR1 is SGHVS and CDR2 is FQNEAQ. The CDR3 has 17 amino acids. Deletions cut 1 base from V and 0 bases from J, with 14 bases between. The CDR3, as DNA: TGTGCCAGCAGCTTAGAGGACGGGGATCCTAGCACAGATACGCAGTATTTT. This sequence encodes CASSLEDGDPSTDTQYF.

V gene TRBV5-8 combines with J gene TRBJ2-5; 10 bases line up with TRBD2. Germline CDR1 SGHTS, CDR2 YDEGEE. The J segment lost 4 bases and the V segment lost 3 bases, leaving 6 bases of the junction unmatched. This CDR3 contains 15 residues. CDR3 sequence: CASSSGLAGVETQYF. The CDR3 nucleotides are TGTGCCAGCAGCTCCGGGCTAGCGGGGGTAGAGACCCAGTACTTC.

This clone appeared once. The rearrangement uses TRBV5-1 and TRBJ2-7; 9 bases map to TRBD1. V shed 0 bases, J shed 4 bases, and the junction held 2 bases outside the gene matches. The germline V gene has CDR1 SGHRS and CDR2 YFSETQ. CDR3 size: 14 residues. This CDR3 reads CASSLGTGVYEQYF. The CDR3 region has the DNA TGCGCCAGCAGCTTGGGGACAGGGGTTTACGAGCAGTACTTC.

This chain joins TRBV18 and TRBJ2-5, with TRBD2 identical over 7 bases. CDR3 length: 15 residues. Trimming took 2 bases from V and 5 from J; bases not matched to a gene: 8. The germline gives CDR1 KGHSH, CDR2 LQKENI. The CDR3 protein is CASSPVSISGETQYF. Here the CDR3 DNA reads TGTGCCAGCTCACCAGTCAGTATTAGCGGGGAGACCCAGTACTTC.

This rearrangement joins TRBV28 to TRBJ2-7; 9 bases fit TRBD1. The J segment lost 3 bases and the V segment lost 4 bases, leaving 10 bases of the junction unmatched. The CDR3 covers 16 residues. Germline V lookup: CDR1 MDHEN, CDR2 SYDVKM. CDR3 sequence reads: CASSSTTGTGYYEQYF. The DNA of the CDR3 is TGTGCCAGCAGTTCAACCACCGGGACAGGGTACTACGAGCAGTACTTC.

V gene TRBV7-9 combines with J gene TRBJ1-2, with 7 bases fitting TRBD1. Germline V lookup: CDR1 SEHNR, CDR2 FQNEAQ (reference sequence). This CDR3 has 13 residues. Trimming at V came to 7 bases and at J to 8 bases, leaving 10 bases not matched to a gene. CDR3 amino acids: CASTGGAADGYTF. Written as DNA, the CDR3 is TGTGCCAGCACAGGGGGAGCGGCTGACGGCTACACCTTC. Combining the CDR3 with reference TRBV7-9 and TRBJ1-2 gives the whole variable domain DTGVSQNPRHKITKRGQNVTFRCDPISEHNRLYWYRQTLGQGPEFLTYFQNEAQLEKSRLLSDRFSAERPKGSFSTLEIQRTEQGDSAMYLCASTGGAADGYTFGSGTRLTVV.

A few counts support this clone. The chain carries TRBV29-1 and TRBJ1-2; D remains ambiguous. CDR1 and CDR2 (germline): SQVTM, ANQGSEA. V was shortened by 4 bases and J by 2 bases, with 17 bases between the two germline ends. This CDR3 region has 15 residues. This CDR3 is CSVVIADDGNYGYTF. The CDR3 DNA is TGCAGCGTTGTTATTGCGGATGACGGAAACTATGGCTACACCTTC.

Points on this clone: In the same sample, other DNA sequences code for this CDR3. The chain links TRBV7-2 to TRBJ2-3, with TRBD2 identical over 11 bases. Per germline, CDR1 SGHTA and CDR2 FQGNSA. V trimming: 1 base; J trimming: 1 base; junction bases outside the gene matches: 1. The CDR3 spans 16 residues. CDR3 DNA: TGTGCCAGCAGCTTAGTACTAGCGGGGGGCACAGATACGCAGTATTTT. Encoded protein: CASSLVLAGGTDTQYF. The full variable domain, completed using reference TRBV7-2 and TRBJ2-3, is GAGVSQSPSNKVTEKGKDVELRCDPISGHTALYWYRQSLGQGLEFLIYFQGNSAPDKSGLPSDRFSAERTGGSVSTLTIQRTQQEDSAVYLCASSLVLAGGTDTQYFGPGTRLTVL.

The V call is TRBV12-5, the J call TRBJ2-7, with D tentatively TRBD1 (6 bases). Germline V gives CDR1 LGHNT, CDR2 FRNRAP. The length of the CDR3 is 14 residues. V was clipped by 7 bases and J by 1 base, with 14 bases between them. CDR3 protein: CASAPPDRSYEQYF. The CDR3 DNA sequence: TGTGCTAGTGCCCCTCCGGACAGATCCTACGAGCAGTACTTC.